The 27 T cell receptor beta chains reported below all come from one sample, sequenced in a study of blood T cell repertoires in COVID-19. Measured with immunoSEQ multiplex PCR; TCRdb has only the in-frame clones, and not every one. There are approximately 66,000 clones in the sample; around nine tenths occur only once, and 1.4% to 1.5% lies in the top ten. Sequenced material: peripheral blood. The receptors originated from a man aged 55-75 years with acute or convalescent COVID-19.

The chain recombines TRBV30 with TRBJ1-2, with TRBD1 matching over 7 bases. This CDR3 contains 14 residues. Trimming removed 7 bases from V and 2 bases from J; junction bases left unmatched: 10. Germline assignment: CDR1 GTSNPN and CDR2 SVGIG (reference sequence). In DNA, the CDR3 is TGTGCCTACTCTAAGACAGGGCCGAACTATGGCTACACCTTC. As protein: CAYSKTGPNYGYTF.

This chain's CDR3 is CSARPGIEQYF. CDR3 DNA: TGCAGTGCGCGTCCAGGGATCGAGCAGTACTTC. The V gene is TRBV20-1, the J gene TRBJ2-7, with a possible D match to TRBD1 (5 bases). The CDR3 is made up of 11 amino acids. Trimming left V 6 bases short and J 6 bases short, with 12 bases between. From germline, CDR1 is DFQATT and CDR2 SNEGSKA (reference sequence).

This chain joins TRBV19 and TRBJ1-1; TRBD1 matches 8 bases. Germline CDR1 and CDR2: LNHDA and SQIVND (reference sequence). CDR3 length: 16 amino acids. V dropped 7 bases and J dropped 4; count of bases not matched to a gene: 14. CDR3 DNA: TGTGCCAGTACCTACATTCAGGGGGCGGGGAGCACTGAAGCTTTCTTT. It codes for CASTYIQGAGSTEAFF.

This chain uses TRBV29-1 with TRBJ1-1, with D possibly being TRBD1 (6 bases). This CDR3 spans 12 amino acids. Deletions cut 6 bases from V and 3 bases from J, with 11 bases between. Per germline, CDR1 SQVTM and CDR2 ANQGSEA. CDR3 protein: CSVRQEYTEAFF. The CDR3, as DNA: TGCAGCGTGCGACAGGAGTACACTGAAGCTTTCTTT.

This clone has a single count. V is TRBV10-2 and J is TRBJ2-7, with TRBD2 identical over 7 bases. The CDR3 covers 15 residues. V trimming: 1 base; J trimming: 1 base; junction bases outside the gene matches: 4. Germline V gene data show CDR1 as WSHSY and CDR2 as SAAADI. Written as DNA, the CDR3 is TGCGCCAGCAGTGAGTTTCGCGGGGGATCCTACGAGCAGTACTTC. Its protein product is CASSEFRGGSYEQYF.

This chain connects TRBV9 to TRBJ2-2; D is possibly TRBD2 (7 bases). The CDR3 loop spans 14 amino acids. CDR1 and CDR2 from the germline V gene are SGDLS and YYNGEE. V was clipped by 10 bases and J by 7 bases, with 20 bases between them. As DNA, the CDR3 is TGTGCCCCCAGCGTCGGGGGGCGGGGCGGGGAGCTGTTTTTT. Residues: CAPSVGGRGGELFF. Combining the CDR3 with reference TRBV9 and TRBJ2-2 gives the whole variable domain DSGVTQTPKHLITATGQRVTLRCSPRSGDLSVYWYQQSLDQGLQFLIQYYNGEERAKGNILERFSAQQFPDLHSELNLSSLELGDSALYFCAPSVGGRGGELFFGEGSRLTVL.

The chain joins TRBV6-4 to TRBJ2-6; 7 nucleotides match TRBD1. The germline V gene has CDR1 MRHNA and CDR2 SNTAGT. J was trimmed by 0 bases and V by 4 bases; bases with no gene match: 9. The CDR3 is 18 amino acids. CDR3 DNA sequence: TGTGCCAGCAGTGCAACAGGGGTCGAGAGCTCTGGGGCCAACGTCCTGACTTTC. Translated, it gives CASSATGVESSGANVLTF.

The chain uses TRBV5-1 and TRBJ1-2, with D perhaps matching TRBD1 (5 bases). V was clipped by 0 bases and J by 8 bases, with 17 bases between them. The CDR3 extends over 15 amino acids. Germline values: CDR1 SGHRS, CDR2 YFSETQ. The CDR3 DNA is TGCGCCAGCAGCTTGGAGTTCTCCCAGGGAGGAGGCTACACCTTC. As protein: CASSLEFSQGGGYTF.

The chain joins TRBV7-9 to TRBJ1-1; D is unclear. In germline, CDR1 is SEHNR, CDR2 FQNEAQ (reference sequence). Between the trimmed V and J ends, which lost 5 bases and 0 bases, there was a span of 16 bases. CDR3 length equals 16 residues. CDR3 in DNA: TGTGCCAGCAGCCAACCTCCGGGTTCCATGAACACTGAAGCTTTCTTT. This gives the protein CASSQPPGSMNTEAFF.

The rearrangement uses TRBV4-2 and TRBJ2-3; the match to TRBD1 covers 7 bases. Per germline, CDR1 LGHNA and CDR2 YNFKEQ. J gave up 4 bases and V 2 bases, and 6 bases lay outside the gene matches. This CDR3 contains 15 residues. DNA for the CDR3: TGTGCCAGCAGCCAAACAGGGGAGTTGGCAGATACGCAGTATTTT. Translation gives CASSQTGELADTQYF.

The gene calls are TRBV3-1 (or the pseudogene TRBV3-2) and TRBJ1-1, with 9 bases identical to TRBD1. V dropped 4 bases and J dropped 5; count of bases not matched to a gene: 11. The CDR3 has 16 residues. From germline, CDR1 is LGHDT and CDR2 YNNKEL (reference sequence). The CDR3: CASSPQTGGRKTEAFF. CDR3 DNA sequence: TGTGCCAGCAGCCCGCAGACAGGGGGGAGGAAAACTGAAGCTTTCTTT.

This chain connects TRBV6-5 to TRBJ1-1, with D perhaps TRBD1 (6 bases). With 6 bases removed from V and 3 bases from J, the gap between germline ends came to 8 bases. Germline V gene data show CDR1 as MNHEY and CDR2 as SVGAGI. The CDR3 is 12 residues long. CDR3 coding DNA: TGTGCCAGCAGGCAGGGGTACACTGAAGCTTTCTTT. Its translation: CASRQGYTEAFF.

This CDR3 is CASSERQGKPGELFF. Written as DNA, the CDR3 is TGTGCCAGCAGTGAGCGACAGGGGAAACCCGGGGAGCTGTTTTTT. The gene calls are TRBV2 and TRBJ2-2; TRBD1 matches at 8 bases. Per the germline V gene, CDR1 is SNHLY and CDR2 is FYNNEI. The length of the CDR3 is 15 residues. The junction had 6 bases not matched to a gene; V was cut back by 3 bases and J by 6 bases.

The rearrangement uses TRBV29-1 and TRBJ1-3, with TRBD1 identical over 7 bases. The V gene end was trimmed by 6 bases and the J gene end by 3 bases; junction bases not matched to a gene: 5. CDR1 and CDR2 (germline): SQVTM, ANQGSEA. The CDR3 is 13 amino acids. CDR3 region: CSVFTGDGNTIYF. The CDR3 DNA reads TGCAGCGTGTTTACAGGGGATGGAAACACCATATATTTT.

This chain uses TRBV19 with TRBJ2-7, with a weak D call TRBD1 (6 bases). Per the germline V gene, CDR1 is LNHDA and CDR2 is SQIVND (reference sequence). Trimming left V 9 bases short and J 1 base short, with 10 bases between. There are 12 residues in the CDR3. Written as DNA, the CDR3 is TGTGCCAGCCAGGGGCCGTCCTACGAGCAGTACTTC. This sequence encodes CASQGPSYEQYF.

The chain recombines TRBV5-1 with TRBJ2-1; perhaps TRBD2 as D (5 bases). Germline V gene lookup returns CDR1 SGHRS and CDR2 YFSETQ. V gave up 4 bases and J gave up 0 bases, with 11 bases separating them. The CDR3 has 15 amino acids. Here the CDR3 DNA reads TGCGCCAGCAGCATGGAAAGCGGCTCCTACAATGAGCAGTTCTTC. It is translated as CASSMESGSYNEQFF.

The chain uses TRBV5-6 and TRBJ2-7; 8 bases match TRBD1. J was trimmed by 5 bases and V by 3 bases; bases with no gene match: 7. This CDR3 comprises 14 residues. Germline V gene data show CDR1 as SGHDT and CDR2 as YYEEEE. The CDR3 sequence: CASSSGQGSHEQYF. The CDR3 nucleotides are TGTGCCAGCAGCTCTGGACAGGGATCACACGAGCAGTACTTC.

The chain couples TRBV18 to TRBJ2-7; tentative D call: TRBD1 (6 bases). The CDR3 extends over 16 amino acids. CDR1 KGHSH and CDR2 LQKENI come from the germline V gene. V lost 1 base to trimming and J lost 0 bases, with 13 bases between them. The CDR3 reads CASSPLLGTTSYEQYF. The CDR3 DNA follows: TGTGCCAGCTCACCACTGTTAGGGACAACCTCCTACGAGCAGTACTTC.

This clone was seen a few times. The CDR3 DNA reads as TGCGCCAGCAGTGAGTCGGGCAGGGGAAAACAGTACTTC. Translating it yields CASSESGRGKQYF. The V gene is TRBV10-2, the J gene TRBJ2-4, with D possibly TRBD1 on 6 matching bases. This CDR3 contains 13 residues. V was clipped by 0 bases and J by 13 bases, with 13 bases between them. The germline gives CDR1 WSHSY, CDR2 SAAADI.

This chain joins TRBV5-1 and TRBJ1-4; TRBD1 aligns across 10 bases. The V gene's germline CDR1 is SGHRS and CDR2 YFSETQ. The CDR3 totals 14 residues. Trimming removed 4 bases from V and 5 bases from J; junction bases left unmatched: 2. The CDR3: CASSKDRGNEKLFF. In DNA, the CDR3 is TGCGCCAGCAGCAAGGACAGGGGGAATGAAAAACTGTTTTTT.

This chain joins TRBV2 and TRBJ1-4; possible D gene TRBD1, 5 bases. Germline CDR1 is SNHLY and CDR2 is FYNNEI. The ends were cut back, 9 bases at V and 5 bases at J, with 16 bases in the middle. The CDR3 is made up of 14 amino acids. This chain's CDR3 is CARKIGEANEKLFF. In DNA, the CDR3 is TGTGCCAGAAAAATAGGGGAGGCGAATGAAAAACTGTTTTTT.

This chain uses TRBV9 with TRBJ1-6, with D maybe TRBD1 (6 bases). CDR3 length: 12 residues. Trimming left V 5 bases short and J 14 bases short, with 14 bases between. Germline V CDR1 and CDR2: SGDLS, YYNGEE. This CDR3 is CASRGSGDTLHF. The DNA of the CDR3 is TGTGCCAGCAGGGGATCAGGGGACACCCTCCACTTT.

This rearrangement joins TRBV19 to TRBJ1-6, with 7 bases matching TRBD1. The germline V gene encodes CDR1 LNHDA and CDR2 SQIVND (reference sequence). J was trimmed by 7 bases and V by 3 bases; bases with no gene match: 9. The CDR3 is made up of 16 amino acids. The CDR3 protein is CASSIPGGVGNSPLHF. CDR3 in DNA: TGTGCCAGTAGTATCCCAGGGGGAGTAGGCAATTCACCCCTCCACTTT.

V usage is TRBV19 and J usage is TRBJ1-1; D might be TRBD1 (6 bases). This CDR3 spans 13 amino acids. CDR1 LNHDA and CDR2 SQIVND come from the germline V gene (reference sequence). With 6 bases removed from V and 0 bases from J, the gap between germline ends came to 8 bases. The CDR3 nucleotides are TGTGCCAGTAGCGGGACACTGAACACTGAAGCTTTCTTT. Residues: CASSGTLNTEAFF. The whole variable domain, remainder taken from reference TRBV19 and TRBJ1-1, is DGGITQSPKYLFRKEGQNVTLSCEQNLNHDAMYWYRQDPGQGLRLIYYSQIVNDFQKGDIAEGYSVSREKKESFPLTVTSAQKNPTAFYLCASSGTLNTEAFFGQGTRLTVV.

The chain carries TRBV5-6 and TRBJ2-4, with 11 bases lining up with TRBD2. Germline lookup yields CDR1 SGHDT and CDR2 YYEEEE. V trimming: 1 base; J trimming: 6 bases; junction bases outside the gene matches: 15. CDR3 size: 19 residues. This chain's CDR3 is CASSLTLAGATSQANIQYF. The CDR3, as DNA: TGTGCCAGCAGCTTGACACTAGCGGGGGCGACATCTCAGGCAAACATTCAGTACTTC.

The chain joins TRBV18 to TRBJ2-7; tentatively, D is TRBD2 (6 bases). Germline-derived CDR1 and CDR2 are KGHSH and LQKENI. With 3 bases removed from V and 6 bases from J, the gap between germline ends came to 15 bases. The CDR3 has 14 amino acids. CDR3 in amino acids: CASSPWDSGGEQYF. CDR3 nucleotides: TGTGCCAGCTCACCCTGGGACTCAGGAGGCGAGCAGTACTTC.

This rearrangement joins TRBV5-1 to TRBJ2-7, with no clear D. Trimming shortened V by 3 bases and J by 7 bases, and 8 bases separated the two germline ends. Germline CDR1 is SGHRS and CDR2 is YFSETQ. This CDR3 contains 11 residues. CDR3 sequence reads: CASSYGQEQYF. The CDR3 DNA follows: TGCGCCAGCAGCTATGGGCAGGAGCAGTACTTC.